The 17 T cell receptor beta chains reported below all come from one sample, sequenced in a study of T cells in Graves' hyperthyroidism and ophthalmopathy (dated by TCRdb to 2018 to 2020). Receptors were amplified or captured by multiplex PCR. The data were produced on an Illumina HiSeq 2000. The TCR beta CDR3 regions were amplified from RNA transcripts. For the first round of RT-PCR on the TCR CDR3, the HTBI primer set was used together with the Qiagen OneStep RT-PCR kit. TCRdb ran its own pipeline on the public reads, namely fastp trimming at Q25 and MiXCR clone calling, and kept in-frame beta chains. Every CDR3 protein is listed once, alongside the most common genes and DNA of its rows. The sample includes 490,000 or so distinct CDR3 sequences, with approximately 23% observed a single time. The ten largest clones capture 45% to 55% of the sample. The specimen sequenced was blood. Every receptor here comes from a woman between 70 and 85 years old with Graves' ophthalmopathy.

This clonotype was recorded only once. A much larger clone lies a single base off, so this may be a read error. The rearrangement uses TRBV12-3 or TRBV12-4 and TRBJ1-2; D not certain. This CDR3 contains 13 residues. The CDR3: CASSLDSNYGYAF. DNA of the CDR3: TGTGCCAGCAGTTTAGATTCTAACTATGGCTACGCCTTC.

The chain is built from TRBV20-1 and TRBJ1-5; 9 positions agree with TRBD1. Germline V gives CDR1 DFQATT, CDR2 SNEGSKA (reference sequence). After removal of 4 bases from V and 4 bases from J, the junction contained 5 bases not matched to a gene. This CDR3 is built from 14 residues. The CDR3, as DNA: TGCAGTGCTATACAGGGGGCAGGGAATCAGCCCCAGCATTTT. This gives the protein CSAIQGAGNQPQHF.

This clonotype occurred a few times. V usage is TRBV30 and J usage is TRBJ2-3, with a weak D call TRBD1 (5 bases). Germline V gene data show CDR1 as GTSNPN and CDR2 as SVGIG (reference sequence). Trimming left V 3 bases short and J 2 bases short, with 9 bases between. The CDR3 is 13 amino acids. CDR3: CAWSTGVTDTQYF. The CDR3 region has the DNA TGTGCCTGGAGCACAGGAGTCACAGATACGCAGTATTTT.

The CDR3 sequence is CSVDAAGGPYNEQFF. CDR3 DNA sequence: TGCAGCGTTGATGCCGCGGGAGGGCCGTACAATGAGCAGTTCTTC. The rearrangement joins TRBV29-1 to TRBJ2-1, with 9 bases identical to TRBD2. V trimming: 3 bases; J trimming: 4 bases; junction bases outside the gene matches: 7. This CDR3 region has 15 residues. Germline V lookup: CDR1 SQVTM, CDR2 ANQGSEA.

This chain links TRBV6-9 with TRBJ1-3, with a tentative D call TRBD1 (5 bases). The CDR3 totals 16 residues. V lost 3 bases, J lost 1 base, and 13 bases lay in between. Germline V lookup: CDR1 MNHGY, CDR2 SVAAGI. For the CDR3, the DNA is TGTGCCAGCAGTTACGCGGCAGGGCCTTCTGGAAACACCATATATTTT. This sequence encodes CASSYAAGPSGNTIYF.

The V call is TRBV6-2 or TRBV6-3, the J call TRBJ1-6; D possibly corresponds to TRBD1 (5 bases). Germline-derived CDR1 and CDR2 are MNHEY and SVGEGT. Trimming took off 5 bases at V and 7 bases at J, with 15 bases between the two ends. The CDR3 is 15 residues long. CDR3 loop: CASSAGDRPNSPLHF. The CDR3 DNA is TGTGCCAGCAGTGCCGGGGACCGCCCCAATTCACCCCTCCACTTT.

CDR3 residues: CASSFGGAGTEAFF. Written as DNA, the CDR3 is TGTGCCAGCAGCTTCGGGGGGGCGGGAACTGAAGCTTTCTTT. The V gene is TRBV11-2, the J gene TRBJ1-1; D is possibly TRBD1 (6 bases). CDR1 and CDR2 from the germline V gene are SGHAT and FQNNGV. There are 14 residues in the CDR3. Trimming took 3 bases from V and 5 from J, leaving 13 bases between them.

The table lists this clonotype with many counts. The V call is TRBV12-3 or TRBV12-4, the J call TRBJ1-6; a possible D gene is TRBD1 (5 bases). V was shortened by 0 bases and J by 4 bases, with 10 bases between the two germline ends. The CDR3 contains 16 residues. The DNA of the CDR3 is TGTGCCAGCAGTTTAGCCGCCCCAGGGTATAATTCACCCCTCCACTTT. As protein: CASSLAAPGYNSPLHF.

This chain uses TRBV11-2 with TRBJ2-2; unclear D gene. Trimming cost V 6 bases and J 1 base, with 6 bases left between them. Germline CDR1 is SGHAT and CDR2 is FQNNGV. This CDR3 comprises 13 residues. The CDR3 is CASRRQNTGELFF. In nucleotides, the CDR3 is TGTGCCAGCAGGAGACAGAACACCGGGGAGCTGTTTTTT.

This chain uses TRBV20-1 with TRBJ1-5; maybe TRBD1 (5 bases). Trimming stripped 0 bases from V and 0 bases from J, with 15 bases between. The CDR3 extends over 17 amino acids. The germline V gene encodes CDR1 DFQATT and CDR2 SNEGSKA (reference sequence). The CDR3 reads CSARDSGRWGSNQPQHF. In DNA, the CDR3 is TGCAGTGCTAGAGATTCGGGGCGGTGGGGTAGCAATCAGCCCCAGCATTTT.

There are a few counts of this clonotype. This chain joins TRBV12-3 or TRBV12-4 and TRBJ2-2; TRBD2 might be the D (5 bases). Trimming took 1 base from V and 8 from J, leaving 8 bases between them. The length of the CDR3 is 13 residues. The CDR3 sequence: CASSLGSGGELFF. CDR3 DNA sequence: TGTGCCAGCAGTTTAGGGTCGGGGGGGGAGCTGTTTTTT.

V and J are TRBV3-1 and TRBJ1-1; D is uncertain. This CDR3 contains 14 residues. Germline V gene data show CDR1 as LGHDT and CDR2 as YNNKEL (reference sequence). With 2 bases removed from V and 4 bases from J, the gap between germline ends came to 11 bases. The CDR3 loop reads CASSQKSGGTEAFF. The CDR3 region has the DNA TGTGCCAGCAGCCAAAAATCCGGCGGCACTGAAGCTTTCTTT.

This clonotype appeared a few times. V and J are TRBV3-1 and TRBJ2-7, with a tentative D call TRBD1 (5 bases). The CDR3 runs to 13 residues. Trimming took off 4 bases at V and 4 bases at J, with 11 bases between the two ends. Germline CDR1 reads LGHDT; CDR2 reads YNNKEL (reference sequence). The CDR3 sequence: CASSPPTVYEQYF. The CDR3 DNA reads TGTGCCAGCAGCCCTCCGACAGTATACGAGCAGTACTTC.

This clonotype was counted between two and nine times. The chain uses TRBV28 and TRBJ2-1, with 11 bases aligning to TRBD2. This CDR3 contains 15 residues. V lost 9 bases and J lost 8; bases outside the gene matches: 12. The germline CDR1 and CDR2 sequences are MDHEN and SYDVKM. The CDR3 loop is CASSSTSGRSYEQFF. The DNA for the CDR3 is TGTGCCAGTTCCTCAACTAGCGGGAGATCTTATGAGCAGTTCTTC.

There are many counts of this clonotype. The rearrangement links TRBV20-1 to TRBJ2-5; 11 nucleotides align to TRBD1. The V and J ends lost 6 bases and 5 bases, in that order; junction bases with no gene match: 8. The CDR3 is 14 residues long. Germline loops: CDR1 DFQATT, CDR2 SNEGSKA (reference sequence). The CDR3 nucleotides are TGCAGTGCCAGGGGACAGGGGGGCTCGGAGACCCAGTACTTC. This encodes CSARGQGGSETQYF.

Only one count was recorded for this clonotype. Germline is not matched at one junction end, which may reflect a read error. The chain uses TRBV12-3 or TRBV12-4 and TRBJ2-3; D unclear. This CDR3 is 16 amino acids long. The CDR3 sequence: CASSYSAPRHSDTHYF. Here the CDR3 DNA reads TGTGCCAGCAGTTACTCTGCCCCAAGACACTCAGATACGCACTATTTT.

This clonotype was counted a few times. V gene TRBV5-6 combines with J gene TRBJ2-1, with 10 bases matching TRBD2. This CDR3 region has 15 residues. CDR1 is SGHDT and CDR2 is YYEEEE in the germline V gene. Losses at the gene ends were 0 bases for V and 12 bases for J; bases not matched to a gene: 9. The CDR3 nucleotides read TGTGCCAGCAGCTTGGGGCTAGCGGGAGTTTCGGTGCAGTTCTTC. It specifies CASSLGLAGVSVQFF.